Listed here is a single TCR beta chain. Its antigen is not known. The sample is drawn from a study of vaccination and CD4 T cells after COVID-19. The wider study: Testing by nasal swab PCR showed convalescent patients to be SARS-CoV-2 positive; under ten were mild and one was severe. Post-COVID specimens were obtained a median around 92 days after diagnosis (range 35 to 161).

The CDR3 loop spans 11 amino acids. V was clipped by 3 bases and J by 5 bases, with 5 bases between them. The germline V gene encodes CDR1 SGHRS and CDR2 YFSETQ. Treatment specified: roughly 10-day PBMC culture with coronavirus spike peptide pools or control peptides (ViraFEST assay). The authors isolated CD4+ T cells by negative selection after roughly 11 days of culture. At the Johns Hopkins FTIC core, DNA taken from cultured CD4+ T cells was sequenced by way of the Oncomine TCR Beta short-read assay. Someone extracted genomic DNA from cultured CD4+ T cells. One entry per CDR3 protein results from TCRdb running MiXCR on the PCR reads. The sample records 8,000 or so distinct CDR3 sequences, roughly 56% being singletons.

Source material: CD4+ T cells from blood, cultured in vitro. This TCR was recovered from a human donor who had recovered from COVID-19. V usage is TRBV5-1 and J usage is TRBJ2-5; no clear D gene. Here the CDR3 reads CASSSGETQYF. The CDR3 nucleotides are TGCGCCAGCAGCTCCGGGGAGACCCAGTACTTC.